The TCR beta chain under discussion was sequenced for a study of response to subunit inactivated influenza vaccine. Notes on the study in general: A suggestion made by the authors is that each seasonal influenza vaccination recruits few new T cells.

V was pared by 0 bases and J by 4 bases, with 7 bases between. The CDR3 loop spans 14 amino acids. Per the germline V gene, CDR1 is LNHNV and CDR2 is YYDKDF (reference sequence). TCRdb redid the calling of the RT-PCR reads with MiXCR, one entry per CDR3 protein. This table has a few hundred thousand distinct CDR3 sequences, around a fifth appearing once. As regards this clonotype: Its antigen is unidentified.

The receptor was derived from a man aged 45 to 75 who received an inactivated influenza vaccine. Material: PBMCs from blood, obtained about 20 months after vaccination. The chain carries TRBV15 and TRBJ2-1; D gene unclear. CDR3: CATSREVQYNEQFF. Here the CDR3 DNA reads TGTGCCACCAGCAGAGAGGTGCAGTACAATGAGCAGTTCTTC.